Below, 23 T cell receptor beta chains from the same sample are listed, as sequenced in a study of cytomegalovirus exposure and HLA in healthy donors. PCR was performed using 60 Vbeta and 13 Jbeta primers. Clones were sequenced by immunoSEQ multiplex PCR, and TCRdb holds only the in-frame ones, with some missing. The repertoire holds some 20,000 clones, with more than 65% as singletons. Sequencing used PBMCs. The receptors shown here come from a man aged 18-30 years in good health and CMV-seronegative.

V is TRBV30 and J is TRBJ1-1; D possibly corresponds to TRBD1 (5 bases). Germline V lookup: CDR1 GTSNPN, CDR2 SVGIG (reference sequence). CDR3 length: 11 residues. V shed 0 bases and J shed 8 bases, with 7 bases lying between them. The CDR3: CAWSVGGEAFF. The CDR3 coding sequence is TGTGCCTGGAGTGTGGGGGGGGAAGCTTTCTTT. The full variable domain, completed using reference TRBV30 and TRBJ1-1, is SQTIHQWPATLVQPVGSPLSLECTVEGTSNPNLYWYRQAAGRGLQLLFYSVGIGQISSEVPQNLSASRPQDRQFILSSKKLLLSDSGFYLCAWSVGGEAFFGQGTRLTVV.

The V and J genes are TRBV28 and TRBJ1-5; D may be TRBD1 (6 bases). Germline CDR1 reads MDHEN; CDR2 reads SYDVKM. V lost 7 bases, J lost 0 bases, and 13 bases lay in between. The CDR3 loop spans 15 amino acids. CDR3 region: CASKHGQISNQPQHF. CDR3 in DNA: TGTGCCAGCAAACACGGACAGATTAGCAATCAGCCCCAGCATTTT. The whole variable domain, filled in from reference TRBV28 and TRBJ1-5, reads DVKVTQSSRYLVKRTGEKVFLECVQDMDHENMFWYRQDPGLGLRLIYFSYDVKMKEKGDIPEGYSVSREKKERFSLILESASTNQTSMYLCASKHGQISNQPQHFGDGTRLSIL.

V gene TRBV29-1 combines with J gene TRBJ2-3, with TRBD2 matching 11 bases. The V and J ends lost 4 bases and 4 bases, in that order; junction bases with no gene match: 7. The CDR3 is 15 residues long. The germline gives CDR1 SQVTM, CDR2 ANQGSEA. Here the CDR3 DNA reads TGCAGCGTTGCGCCTTCTAGCGGGAGGTCAGATACGCAGTATTTT. Its translation: CSVAPSSGRSDTQYF.

This clone was recorded a few times. V and J are TRBV6-1 and TRBJ1-2; 11 bases are shared with TRBD1. The junction had 4 bases not matched to a gene; V was cut back by 8 bases and J by 2 bases. This CDR3 has 14 residues. Looked up from germline, CDR1 is MNHNS and CDR2 is SASEGT. The CDR3 loop reads CASFGQGANYGYTF. CDR3 sequence (DNA): TGTGCCAGCTTCGGACAGGGGGCGAACTATGGCTACACCTTC.

This clone was observed a few times. V gene TRBV18 combines with J gene TRBJ2-7, with 8 nucleotides matching TRBD1. Germline lookup yields CDR1 KGHSH and CDR2 LQKENI. Losses at the gene ends were 4 bases for V and 7 bases for J; bases not matched to a gene: 6. The CDR3 loop spans 13 amino acids. CDR3 amino acids: CASSRGQGKEQYF. CDR3 nucleotide sequence: TGTGCCAGCTCACGTGGACAGGGTAAAGAGCAGTACTTC.

The chain uses TRBV30 and TRBJ1-2; D unclear. The CDR3 runs 12 residues. V was trimmed by 2 bases and J by 5 bases, leaving 9 bases between them. Germline-derived CDR1 and CDR2 are GTSNPN and SVGIG (reference sequence). CDR3 sequence: CAWSRVLYGYTF. CDR3 coding DNA: TGTGCCTGGAGTAGAGTTTTATATGGCTACACCTTC.

The J gene is TRBJ1-5, the V gene TRBV6-5, with D unclear. The CDR3 is 14 residues long. Per the germline V gene, CDR1 is MNHEY and CDR2 is SVGAGI. Trimming removed 2 bases from V and 4 bases from J, with 9 bases in between. The CDR3 nucleotides read TGTGCCAGCAGTTACGGCGGAATAAATCAGCCCCAGCATTTT. Translating it yields CASSYGGINQPQHF.

In nucleotides, the CDR3 is TGTGCCAGCAAGCTCCACGGTTTAGATGAAAAACTGTTTTTT. Its translation: CASKLHGLDEKLFF. The chain employs TRBV6-1 and TRBJ1-4; D is unclear. CDR3 size: 14 residues. Germline V gene lookup returns CDR1 MNHNS and CDR2 SASEGT. Trimming took off 7 bases at V and 6 bases at J, with 15 bases between the two ends.

This clone is medium-sized. The chain recombines TRBV21-1 with TRBJ1-1; the table assigns TRBD1, which was not confirmed against the DNA. TRBV21-1 is given as a pseudogene. The CDR3 loop spans 13 amino acids. CDR3 sequence: CASSKGANTEAFF. The CDR3 bases are TGTGCCAGCAGCAAAGGGGCTAACACTGAAGCTTTCTTT.

The chain uses TRBV5-1 and TRBJ2-5, with TRBD1 matching over 8 bases. CDR1 is SGHRS and CDR2 is YFSETQ in the germline V gene. CDR3 size: 14 residues. V lost 4 bases to trimming and J lost 5 bases; unmatched junction nucleotides: 7. The DNA for the CDR3 is TGCGCCAGCAGCACGCCACAGGGGGATGAGACCCAGTACTTC. It translates to CASSTPQGDETQYF.

The genes are TRBV30 and TRBJ2-5; TRBD2 matches 12 bases. The J segment lost 4 bases and the V segment lost 2 bases, leaving 2 bases of the junction unmatched. The CDR3 length is 14 residues. In germline, CDR1 is GTSNPN, CDR2 SVGIG (reference sequence). This CDR3 reads CAWSKTSGGETQYF. CDR3 DNA: TGTGCCTGGAGTAAGACTAGCGGGGGAGAGACCCAGTACTTC.

This chain uses TRBV30 with TRBJ1-2; the D is unclear. The V end was cut by 3 bases, the J end by 1 base, with 6 bases between. Germline V gene lookup returns CDR1 GTSNPN and CDR2 SVGIG (reference sequence). This CDR3 region has 12 residues. The CDR3 loop reads CAWSQVNYGYTF. CDR3 in DNA: TGTGCCTGGAGCCAGGTTAACTATGGCTACACCTTC.

V usage is TRBV18 and J usage is TRBJ2-5, with no clear D. Germline CDR1 and CDR2: KGHSH and LQKENI. This CDR3 contains 12 residues. With 7 bases removed from V and 2 bases from J, the gap between germline ends came to 8 bases. The chain's CDR3 is CASCPSQETQYF. The CDR3 bases are TGTGCCAGCTGTCCGTCGCAAGAGACCCAGTACTTC.

The rearrangement uses TRBV30 and TRBJ1-1, with 10 bases fitting TRBD1. This CDR3 spans 13 amino acids. The germline CDR1 and CDR2 sequences are GTSNPN and SVGIG (reference sequence). V shed 1 base, J shed 4 bases, and the junction held 0 bases outside the gene matches. In DNA, the CDR3 is TGTGCCTGGAGTGGGACAGGGGGCACTGAAGCTTTCTTT. Protein sequence: CAWSGTGGTEAFF. The full variable domain, its missing parts supplied by reference TRBV30 and TRBJ1-1, is SQTIHQWPATLVQPVGSPLSLECTVEGTSNPNLYWYRQAAGRGLQLLFYSVGIGQISSEVPQNLSASRPQDRQFILSSKKLLLSDSGFYLCAWSGTGGTEAFFGQGTRLTVV.

The chain links TRBV25-1 to TRBJ2-5, with 9 bases that match TRBD1. The CDR3 contains 14 residues. Germline assignment: CDR1 MGHDK and CDR2 SYGVNS. The V and J ends lost 7 bases and 5 bases, in that order; junction bases with no gene match: 8. Here the CDR3 DNA reads TGTGCCAGCACCACTACAGGGGGCTGGGAGACCCAGTACTTC. It encodes CASTTTGGWETQYF.

This clone was counted once. V gene TRBV6-1 combines with J gene TRBJ1-2, with 7 bases fitting TRBD1. This CDR3 region has 15 residues. Trimming took 6 bases from V and 3 from J; bases not matched to a gene: 10. The V gene's germline CDR1 is MNHNS and CDR2 SASEGT. CDR3 sequence (DNA): TGTGCCAGCAGCAACAGGGGTTCGGTCGACTATGGCTACACCTTC. This encodes CASSNRGSVDYGYTF.

This chain connects TRBV7-2 to TRBJ2-7, with TRBD2 matching over 12 bases. Germline V lookup: CDR1 SGHTA, CDR2 FQGNSA. The CDR3 runs 16 residues. V lost 1 base to trimming and J lost 2 bases; unmatched junction nucleotides: 3. The CDR3 DNA sequence: TGTGCCAGCAGCTTAGTAGCTAGCGGGAGGGCCTACGAGCAGTACTTC. Translation: CASSLVASGRAYEQYF.

By proportion, this clone is medium-sized. The gene calls are TRBV6-6 and TRBJ1-4; D perhaps matches TRBD1 (5 bases). Germline V CDR1 and CDR2: MNHNY, SVGAGI (reference sequence). V lost 4 bases and J 7 bases, leaving 13 bases between the germline ends. The CDR3 has 14 amino acids. The CDR3 DNA is TGTGCCAGCAGTTCCGCGGGGGAGAGTGAAAAACTGTTTTTT. Encoded protein: CASSSAGESEKLFF.

The chain recombines TRBV19 with TRBJ1-5; 10 nucleotides align to TRBD1. The CDR3 is 16 residues long. Germline loops: CDR1 LNHDA, CDR2 SQIVND (reference sequence). The trim removed 5 bases at V and 6 bases at J, leaving 10 bases unmatched. The CDR3 DNA reads TGTGCCAGTAGTTACTCGATGGACAGGGGGGCTCAGCCCCAGCATTTT. Residues: CASSYSMDRGAQPQHF.

The chain employs TRBV2 and TRBJ2-7; no clear D. The V gene lost 7 bases and the J gene lost 6 bases, with 19 bases spanning the gap. CDR3 length equals 14 residues. Per germline, CDR1 SNHLY and CDR2 FYNNEI. The CDR3 region is CASMFASRRGEQYF. The CDR3 DNA reads as TGTGCCAGCATGTTCGCAAGTCGCCGAGGCGAGCAGTACTTC.

The chain recombines TRBV14 with TRBJ1-2; 10 bases agree with TRBD1. CDR1 is SGHDN, CDR2 FVKESK, per germline. V dropped 4 bases and J dropped 0; count of bases not matched to a gene: 2. CDR3 length equals 15 residues. The CDR3 sequence is CASSPTGGPNYGYTF. As DNA, the CDR3 is TGTGCCAGCAGCCCGACAGGGGGCCCTAACTATGGCTACACCTTC.

V usage is TRBV29-1 and J usage is TRBJ1-2; 9 bases fit TRBD1. V lost 5 bases and J lost 6; bases outside the gene matches: 10. Germline V lookup: CDR1 SQVTM, CDR2 ANQGSEA. The CDR3 sequence is 14 residues long. CDR3 bases: TGCAGCGTTTCGTTGGGGACAGGGTTCAATGGCTACACCTTC. Its protein product is CSVSLGTGFNGYTF.

The chain uses TRBV30 and TRBJ1-1; D is unclear. The CDR3 has 11 amino acids. Germline V lookup: CDR1 GTSNPN, CDR2 SVGIG (reference sequence). The ends were cut back, 3 bases at V and 4 bases at J, with 6 bases in the middle. The CDR3 sequence: CAWREATEAFF. The CDR3 DNA reads as TGTGCCTGGAGAGAGGCCACTGAAGCTTTCTTT. Together with reference TRBV30 and TRBJ1-1, the CDR3 gives the full variable domain: SQTIHQWPATLVQPVGSPLSLECTVEGTSNPNLYWYRQAAGRGLQLLFYSVGIGQISSEVPQNLSASRPQDRQFILSSKKLLLSDSGFYLCAWREATEAFFGQGTRLTVV.